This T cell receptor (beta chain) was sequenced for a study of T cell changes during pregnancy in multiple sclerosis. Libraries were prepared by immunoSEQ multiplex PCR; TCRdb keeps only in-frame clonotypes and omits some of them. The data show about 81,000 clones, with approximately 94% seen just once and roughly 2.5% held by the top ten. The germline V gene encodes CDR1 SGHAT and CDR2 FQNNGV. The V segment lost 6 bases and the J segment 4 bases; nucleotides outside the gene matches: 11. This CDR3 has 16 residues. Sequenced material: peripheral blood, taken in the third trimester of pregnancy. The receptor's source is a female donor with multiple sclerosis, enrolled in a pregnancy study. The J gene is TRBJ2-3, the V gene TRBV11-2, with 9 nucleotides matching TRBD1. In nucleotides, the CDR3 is TGTGCCAGCAGGGGATTTACGGGGACAGGGTCAGATACGCAGTATTTT. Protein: CASRGFTGTGSDTQYF. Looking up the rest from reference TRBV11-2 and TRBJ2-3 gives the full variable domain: EAGVAQSPRYKIIEKRQSVAFWCNPISGHATLYWYQQILGQGPKLLIQFQNNGVVDDSQLPKDRFSAERLKGVDSTLKIQPAKLEDSAVYLCASRGFTGTGSDTQYFGPGTRLTVL.